Listed below are T cell receptor beta chains from one sample, sequenced in a study of blood T cell repertoires in COVID-19. The data were produced by immunoSEQ multiplex PCR, yet TCRdb's version contains in-frame clones alone and is incomplete. The table records around 280,000 clones, about 90% of them present only once. The specimen sequenced was peripheral blood. These receptors were taken from a woman aged 30 to 39 with COVID-19, enrolled during active disease. The CDR3 runs from the conserved cysteine through the conserved F or W.

j_call | v_call | cdr3_aa
TRBJ2-4 | TRBV11-2 | CASSGGTSGTGNIQYF
TRBJ1-2 | TRBV12-2 | CASRSLLSEYGYTF
TRBJ1-1 | TRBV10-3 | CAISESPYTEGLNTEAFF
TRBJ2-2 | TRBV5-6 | CASSRTDRAGDGELFF
TRBJ1-5 | TRBV30 | CAFSDRGGQPQHF
TRBJ1-5 | TRBV15 | CATSRFDHSRNTGLSNQPQHF
TRBJ2-4 | TRBV5-1 | CASSLGQGKNIQYF
TRBJ2-2 | TRBV5-5 | CASSRQGGLATGELFF
TRBJ2-1 | TRBV28 | CASMGSSGRAVNEQFF
TRBJ1-2 | TRBV19 | CASRREQGPYGYTF
TRBJ1-2 | TRBV7-2 | CASSLVHSGYTF
TRBJ1-1 | TRBV6-1 | CASSEAWRSDEAFF
TRBJ2-1 | TRBV11-2 | CASSLEWLGVAYNEQFF
TRBJ1-5 | TRBV6-2/TRBV6-3 | CASSYGGGGNQPQHF
TRBJ1-5 | TRBV19 | CASRTDSNQPQHF
TRBJ1-2 | TRBV9 | CASSPRGQVLDDGYTF
TRBJ2-2 | TRBV24-1 | CATSDMGHLNTGELFF
TRBJ2-1 | TRBV5-1 | CASSSDPDRAYNEQFF